This is a list of T cell receptor beta chains from one sample in a study of T cells in localized non-small cell lung cancer. Some clones are missing from TCRdb's copy, which holds only in-frame ones; the method was immunoSEQ multiplex PCR. The data hold approximately 2,500 clones, with roughly 25% observed a single time. The input for sequencing was lung tumor tissue, taken before any cancer treatment. These receptors all stem from a woman aged 35 to 69 with stage I lung adenocarcinoma. Both conserved end residues are part of each CDR3. The D gene is left open where the match is weak. Clone size is stated in some rows and not others, as once, few, many or a class when expanded.

CDR3nt: TGTGCCATCGGGGAAGGGGGCCCTAATCAGCCCCAGCATTTT; CDR3aa: CAIGEGGPNQPQHF; abundance: few; j_gene: TRBJ1-5; d_gene: TRBD1; v_gene: TRBV6-8
CDR3nt: TGTGCCTGGAGTGGAATGGAGGCCTCCTCCTACAATGAGCAGTTCTTC; CDR3aa: CAWSGMEASSYNEQFF; abundance: few; j_gene: TRBJ2-1; d_gene: NA; v_gene: TRBV30
CDR3nt: TGTGCCAGCAGCCCGAGCGGAGCGAGGGGAAACATTCAGTACTTC; CDR3aa: CASSPSGARGNIQYF; abundance: few; j_gene: TRBJ2-4; d_gene: NA; v_gene: TRBV11-3
CDR3nt: TGTGCCAGCAGTTTGGGCGGAGGCAATCAGCCCCAGCATTTT; CDR3aa: CASSLGGGNQPQHF; abundance: few; j_gene: TRBJ1-5; d_gene: NA; v_gene: TRBV28
CDR3nt: TGTGCCAGCAGGCGGGGACAGGCCAGGGGGGAGCAGTACTTC; CDR3aa: CASRRGQARGEQYF; abundance: NA; j_gene: TRBJ2-7; d_gene: TRBD1; v_gene: TRBV28
CDR3nt: TGTGCCAGTAGTGCCGGGACAGGGAATCCTGGAAACACCATATATTTT; CDR3aa: CASSAGTGNPGNTIYF; abundance: few; j_gene: TRBJ1-3; d_gene: TRBD1; v_gene: TRBV19
CDR3nt: TGTGCCAGCAGTGGGACAGGGGGATCCGGCGAGCAGTACTTC; CDR3aa: CASSGTGGSGEQYF; abundance: NA; j_gene: TRBJ2-7; d_gene: TRBD1; v_gene: TRBV14
CDR3nt: TGTGCCAGTAGTAGAGGGGCTAACTACGAGCAGTACTTC; CDR3aa: CASSRGANYEQYF; abundance: NA; j_gene: TRBJ2-7; d_gene: NA; v_gene: TRBV19
CDR3nt: TGTGCCAGCTCACCCACCGCCTACGAGCAGTACTTC; CDR3aa: CASSPTAYEQYF; abundance: few; j_gene: TRBJ2-7; d_gene: NA; v_gene: TRBV18
CDR3nt: TGTGCCAGCAGTTTGCTGACAGGGGGCGGTGGCTACACCTTC; CDR3aa: CASSLLTGGGGYTF; abundance: few; j_gene: TRBJ1-2; d_gene: TRBD1; v_gene: TRBV28
CDR3nt: TGTGCCAGCAGCCCTACCTACGACGGGAATGAGCAGTTCTTC; CDR3aa: CASSPTYDGNEQFF; abundance: large; j_gene: TRBJ2-1; d_gene: NA; v_gene: TRBV11-3
CDR3nt: TGTGCCAGCAGCCCGAGGGTGGTAGAGACCCAGTACTTC; CDR3aa: CASSPRVVETQYF; abundance: few; j_gene: TRBJ2-5; d_gene: NA; v_gene: TRBV7-2
CDR3nt: TGTGCCAGCAACAGACAGGGGGCAGGGAATGAGCAGTTCTTC; CDR3aa: CASNRQGAGNEQFF; abundance: few; j_gene: TRBJ2-1; d_gene: TRBD1; v_gene: TRBV6-8
CDR3nt: TGTGCCAGCAGCTGGAGGAGAGCTGGGGCCAACGTCCTGACTTTC; CDR3aa: CASSWRRAGANVLTF; abundance: few; j_gene: TRBJ2-6; d_gene: NA; v_gene: TRBV11-3
CDR3nt: TGTGCCAGCAGCTCGACAGGGGACAACACCGGGGAGCTGTTTTTT; CDR3aa: CASSSTGDNTGELFF; abundance: medium-sized; j_gene: TRBJ2-2; d_gene: TRBD1; v_gene: TRBV11-3
CDR3nt: TGTGCCAGCAGCTACCGACAGGGGACTAATGAAAAACTGTTTTTT; CDR3aa: CASSYRQGTNEKLFF; abundance: few; j_gene: TRBJ1-4; d_gene: TRBD1; v_gene: TRBV11-3
CDR3nt: TGTGCCTGGAGTGAGGGACTCCTTGGGGATACGCAGTATTTT; CDR3aa: CAWSEGLLGDTQYF; abundance: NA; j_gene: TRBJ2-3; d_gene: NA; v_gene: TRBV30
CDR3nt: TGTGCCAGCAGCCAAACCTTCCCTCTGGAGCAGTTCTTC; CDR3aa: CASSQTFPLEQFF; abundance: NA; j_gene: TRBJ2-1; d_gene: NA; v_gene: TRBV14
CDR3nt: TGTGCCAGTAAATGGCGTGATAGCACATACAATGAGCAGTTCTTC; CDR3aa: CASKWRDSTYNEQFF; abundance: NA; j_gene: TRBJ2-1; d_gene: NA; v_gene: TRBV19
CDR3nt: TGTGCCAGTAGTATAGAGCGCGGTGAGACCCAGTACTTC; CDR3aa: CASSIERGETQYF; abundance: few; j_gene: TRBJ2-5; d_gene: NA; v_gene: TRBV19
CDR3nt: TGTGCCAGCAGTTTAGCGGGAGAGAGTACAGATACGCAGTATTTT; CDR3aa: CASSLAGESTDTQYF; abundance: NA; j_gene: TRBJ2-3; d_gene: TRBD2; v_gene: TRBV28
CDR3nt: TGTGCCAGCAGTTACACTCGGGGAGGCAATCAGCCCCAGCATTTT; CDR3aa: CASSYTRGGNQPQHF; abundance: many; j_gene: TRBJ1-5; d_gene: NA; v_gene: TRBV6-8
CDR3nt: TGTGCCAGCTCGCCCGGGACAGGGGTCGAGCAGTACTTC; CDR3aa: CASSPGTGVEQYF; abundance: NA; j_gene: TRBJ2-7; d_gene: TRBD1; v_gene: TRBV18
CDR3nt: TGTGCCAGTAGTCGGGACAGGGGGCATTACTACGAGCAGTACTTC; CDR3aa: CASSRDRGHYYEQYF; abundance: NA; j_gene: TRBJ2-7; d_gene: TRBD1; v_gene: TRBV19
CDR3nt: TGCGCCAGCAGCCCGGGACTACCAACCACGGGGGAGCAGTTCTTC; CDR3aa: CASSPGLPTTGEQFF; abundance: NA; j_gene: TRBJ2-1; d_gene: TRBD2; v_gene: TRBV5-1
CDR3nt: TGTGCCAGTAGTTGGCCCACCCCGGATACGCAGTATTTT; CDR3aa: CASSWPTPDTQYF; abundance: once; j_gene: TRBJ2-3; d_gene: NA; v_gene: TRBV19
CDR3nt: TGTGCTAGTGGTTTTTCTTTCCGGGCGGGAGTGTCAGATACGCAGTATTTT; CDR3aa: CASGFSFRAGVSDTQYF; abundance: NA; j_gene: TRBJ2-3; d_gene: TRBD2; v_gene: TRBV12-5
CDR3nt: TGTGCCAGCAGTTTAGGGGGGAACACTGAAGCTTTCTTT; CDR3aa: CASSLGGNTEAFF; abundance: NA; j_gene: TRBJ1-1; d_gene: NA; v_gene: TRBV6-8
CDR3nt: TGTGCCAGCAGGAGCGACAGGGGCCTGCCTGAAAAACTGTTTTTT; CDR3aa: CASRSDRGLPEKLFF; abundance: few; j_gene: TRBJ1-4; d_gene: TRBD1; v_gene: TRBV9
CDR3nt: TGTGCCAGCAGCGGTAGCTGGGACGAGCAGTACTTC; CDR3aa: CASSGSWDEQYF; abundance: medium-sized; j_gene: TRBJ2-7; d_gene: NA; v_gene: TRBV6-8
CDR3nt: TGTGCCAGCAGTTTACCCTACAGGGGCGGAGAGACCCAGTACTTC; CDR3aa: CASSLPYRGGETQYF; abundance: NA; j_gene: TRBJ2-5; d_gene: TRBD1; v_gene: TRBV28
CDR3nt: TGTGCCATCCCGGGACTAGCGGGAAAATTCGACAATGAGCAGTTCTTC; CDR3aa: CAIPGLAGKFDNEQFF; abundance: NA; j_gene: TRBJ2-1; d_gene: TRBD2; v_gene: TRBV2
CDR3nt: TGTGCCAGCAGCCCTCGGACAGCTAACACTGAAGCTTTCTTT; CDR3aa: CASSPRTANTEAFF; abundance: few; j_gene: TRBJ1-1; d_gene: NA; v_gene: TRBV9
CDR3nt: TGTGCCAGCAGTTCTTTAGGGGTGCTCTACAATGAGCAGTTCTTC; CDR3aa: CASSSLGVLYNEQFF; abundance: few; j_gene: TRBJ2-1; d_gene: NA; v_gene: TRBV28
CDR3nt: TGTGCCATCAGTGCGGGGCCCCGAAGCACAGATACGCAGTATTTT; CDR3aa: CAISAGPRSTDTQYF; abundance: NA; j_gene: TRBJ2-3; d_gene: NA; v_gene: TRBV6-8
CDR3nt: TGTGCCAGCAGTCCGCTTAGAGCGGGAGGGTCCCACGAGCAGTACTTC; CDR3aa: CASSPLRAGGSHEQYF; abundance: large; j_gene: TRBJ2-7; d_gene: TRBD2; v_gene: TRBV28
CDR3nt: TGTGCCAGCAGCCCTGGGACAGGGGGGGAAAAACTGTTTTTT; CDR3aa: CASSPGTGGEKLFF; abundance: few; j_gene: TRBJ1-4; d_gene: TRBD1; v_gene: TRBV28
CDR3nt: TGTGCCAGCAGGGAACACTCTGGAAACACCATATATTTT; CDR3aa: CASREHSGNTIYF; abundance: few; j_gene: TRBJ1-3; d_gene: NA; v_gene: TRBV28
CDR3nt: TGTGCCAGCACCCCCTATCAGGGGGCGTCCACTGAAGCTTTCTTT; CDR3aa: CASTPYQGASTEAFF; abundance: NA; j_gene: TRBJ1-1; d_gene: TRBD1; v_gene: TRBV28
CDR3nt: TGTGCCAGCAGTTACCCGCGGACAGTTTATAGCAATCAGCCCCAGCATTTT; CDR3aa: CASSYPRTVYSNQPQHF; abundance: medium-sized; j_gene: TRBJ1-5; d_gene: NA; v_gene: TRBV6-8
CDR3nt: TGTGCCAGCAGGAAGAACACTGGCTCTTCCACCGAGCAGTACTTC; CDR3aa: CASRKNTGSSTEQYF; abundance: medium-sized; j_gene: TRBJ2-7; d_gene: NA; v_gene: TRBV6-8